The T cell receptor (beta chain) described here comes from a study of Ad26.COV2.S vaccination and SARS-CoV-2 variants. Germline V gives CDR1 SGHNT, CDR2 YYREEE (reference sequence). This CDR3 has 14 residues. V shed 4 bases and J 5 bases; nucleotides not matched to a gene: 6. Treatment here: 15 to 20 received Ad26.COV2.S at low or high dose, single or two shots; five or six received placebo; per-sample allocation not given. Collection of the samples took place on day 63 after the first injection of vaccine or placebo. Clones were sequenced by immunoSEQ multiplex PCR, and TCRdb holds only the in-frame ones, with some missing. The table shows roughly 390,000 clones, with 70% to 90% occurring only once.

This TCR was recovered from a person between 18 and 65 years old who received the Ad26.COV2.S COVID-19 vaccine or a placebo. This chain uses TRBV5-4 with TRBJ2-5, with 9 bases fitting TRBD2. The material was peripheral blood, obtained in a trial of Ad26.COV2.S vaccine versus placebo. CDR3 amino acids: CASSPGLASETQYF. The DNA of the CDR3 is TGTGCCAGCAGCCCGGGACTAGCAAGCGAGACCCAGTACTTC.